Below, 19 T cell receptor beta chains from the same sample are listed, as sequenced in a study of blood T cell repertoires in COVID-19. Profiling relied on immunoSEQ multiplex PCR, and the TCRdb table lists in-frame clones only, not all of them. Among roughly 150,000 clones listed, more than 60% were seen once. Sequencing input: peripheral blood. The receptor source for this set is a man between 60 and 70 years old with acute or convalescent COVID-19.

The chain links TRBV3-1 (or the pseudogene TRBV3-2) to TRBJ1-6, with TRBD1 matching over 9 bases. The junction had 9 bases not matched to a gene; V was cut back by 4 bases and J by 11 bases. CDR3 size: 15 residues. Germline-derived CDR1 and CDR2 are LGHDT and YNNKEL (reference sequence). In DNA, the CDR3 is TGTGCCAGCAGCCTGGCCGGGACAGGGCGGACACCCCTCCACTTT. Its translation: CASSLAGTGRTPLHF.

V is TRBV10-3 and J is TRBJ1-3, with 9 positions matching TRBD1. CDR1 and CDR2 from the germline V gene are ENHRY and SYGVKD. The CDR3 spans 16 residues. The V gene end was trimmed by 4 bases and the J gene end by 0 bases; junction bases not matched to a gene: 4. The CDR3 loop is CAISGTGAISGNTIYF. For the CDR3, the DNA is TGTGCCATCAGTGGGACAGGGGCTATCTCTGGAAACACCATATATTTT.

The CDR3 is CASSYRGGGEAFF. The CDR3 region has the DNA TGTGCCAGCAGCTACAGGGGGGGAGGAGAAGCTTTCTTT. The genes are TRBV5-4 and TRBJ1-1; 8 bases are shared with TRBD1. Germline CDR1 reads SGHNT; CDR2 reads YYREEE (reference sequence). The V segment lost 3 bases and the J segment 8 bases; nucleotides outside the gene matches: 6. The CDR3 is made up of 13 amino acids.

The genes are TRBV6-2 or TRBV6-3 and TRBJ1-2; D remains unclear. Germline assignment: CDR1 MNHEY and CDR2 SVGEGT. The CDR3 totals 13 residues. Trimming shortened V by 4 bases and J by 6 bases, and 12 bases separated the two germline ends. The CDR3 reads CASSFLSVHGYTF. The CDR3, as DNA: TGTGCCAGCAGTTTCCTCAGCGTTCATGGCTACACCTTC.

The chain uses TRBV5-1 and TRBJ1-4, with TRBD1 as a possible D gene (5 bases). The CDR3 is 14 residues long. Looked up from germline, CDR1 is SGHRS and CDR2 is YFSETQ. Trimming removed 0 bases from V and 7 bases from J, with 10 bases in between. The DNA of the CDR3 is TGCGCCAGCAGCTTGGAAGGGGATTTTGAAAAACTGTTTTTT. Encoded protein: CASSLEGDFEKLFF.

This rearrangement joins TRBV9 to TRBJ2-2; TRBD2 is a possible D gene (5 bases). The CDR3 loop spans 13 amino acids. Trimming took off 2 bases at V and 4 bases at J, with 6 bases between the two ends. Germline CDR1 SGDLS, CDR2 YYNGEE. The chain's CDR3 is CASSVEGTGELFF. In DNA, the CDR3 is TGTGCCAGCAGCGTTGAGGGCACCGGGGAGCTGTTTTTT. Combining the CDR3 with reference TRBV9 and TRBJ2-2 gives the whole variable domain DSGVTQTPKHLITATGQRVTLRCSPRSGDLSVYWYQQSLDQGLQFLIQYYNGEERAKGNILERFSAQQFPDLHSELNLSSLELGDSALYFCASSVEGTGELFFGEGSRLTVL.

The DNA for the CDR3 is TGTGCCAGCAGCGCCACCGGACAGCCGCGATTTCAAGAGACCCAGTACTTC. Translated, it gives CASSATGQPRFQETQYF. V gene TRBV9 combines with J gene TRBJ2-5; D might be TRBD1 (6 bases). The V gene lost 3 bases and the J gene lost 2 bases, with 20 bases spanning the gap. CDR1 and CDR2 (germline): SGDLS, YYNGEE. The CDR3 has 17 residues.

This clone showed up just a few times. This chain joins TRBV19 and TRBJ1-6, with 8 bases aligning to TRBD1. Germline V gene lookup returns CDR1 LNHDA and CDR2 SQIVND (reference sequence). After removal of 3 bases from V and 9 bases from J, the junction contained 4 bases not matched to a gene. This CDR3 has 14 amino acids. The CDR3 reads CASSMQGAGSPLHF. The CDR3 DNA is TGTGCCAGTAGTATGCAGGGGGCCGGTTCACCCCTCCACTTT.

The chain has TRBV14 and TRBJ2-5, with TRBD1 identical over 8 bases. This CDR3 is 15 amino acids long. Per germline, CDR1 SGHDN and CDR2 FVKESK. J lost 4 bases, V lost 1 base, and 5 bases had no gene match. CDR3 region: CASSQVRGRGETQYF. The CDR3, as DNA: TGTGCCAGCAGCCAAGTCAGGGGGCGAGGAGAGACCCAGTACTTC. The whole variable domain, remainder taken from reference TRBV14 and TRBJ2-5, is EAGVTQFPSHSVIEKGQTVTLRCDPISGHDNLYWYRRVMGKEIKFLLHFVKESKQDESGMPNNRFLAERTGGTYSTLKVQPAELEDSGVYFCASSQVRGRGETQYFGPGTRLLVL.

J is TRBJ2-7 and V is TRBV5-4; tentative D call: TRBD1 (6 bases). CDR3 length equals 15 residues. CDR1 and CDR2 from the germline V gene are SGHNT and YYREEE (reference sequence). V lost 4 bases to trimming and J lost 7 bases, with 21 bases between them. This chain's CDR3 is CASSPGVAGVGEQYF. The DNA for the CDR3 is TGTGCCAGCAGCCCCGGAGTCGCAGGGGTGGGGGAGCAGTACTTC.

CDR3 DNA sequence: TGTGCCTGGACCGCAGGGGGGACTGAAGCTTTCTTT. Translation gives CAWTAGGTEAFF. V gene TRBV30 combines with J gene TRBJ1-1, with 7 positions matching TRBD1. Unmatched junction bases numbered 4, after V lost 4 bases and J lost 5 bases. The CDR3 sequence is 12 residues long. Germline V gene data show CDR1 as GTSNPN and CDR2 as SVGIG (reference sequence).

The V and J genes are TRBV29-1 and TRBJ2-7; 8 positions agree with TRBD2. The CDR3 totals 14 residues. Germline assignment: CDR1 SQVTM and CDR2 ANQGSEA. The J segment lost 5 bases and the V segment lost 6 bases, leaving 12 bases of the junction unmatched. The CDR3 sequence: CSVGISGGENEQYF. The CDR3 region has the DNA TGCAGCGTAGGAATTTCCGGGGGGGAGAACGAGCAGTACTTC.

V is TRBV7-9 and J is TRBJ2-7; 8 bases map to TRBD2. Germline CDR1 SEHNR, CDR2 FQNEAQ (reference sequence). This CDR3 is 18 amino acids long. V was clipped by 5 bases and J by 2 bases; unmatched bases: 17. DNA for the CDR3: TGTGCCAGCAGCGTGCCAATCCTTAGCGGGGAATTAACCTACGAGCAGTACTTC. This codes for CASSVPILSGELTYEQYF.

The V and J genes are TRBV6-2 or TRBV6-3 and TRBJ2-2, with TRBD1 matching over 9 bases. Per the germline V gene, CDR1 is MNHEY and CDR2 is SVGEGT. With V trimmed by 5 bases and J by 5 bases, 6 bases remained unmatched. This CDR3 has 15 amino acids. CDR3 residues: CASSLWTGETGELFF. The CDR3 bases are TGTGCCAGCAGTCTGTGGACAGGGGAAACCGGGGAGCTGTTTTTT.

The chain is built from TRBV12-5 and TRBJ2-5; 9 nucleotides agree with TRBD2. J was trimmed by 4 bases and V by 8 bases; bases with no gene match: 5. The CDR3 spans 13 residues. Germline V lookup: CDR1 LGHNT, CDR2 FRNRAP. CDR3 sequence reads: CASRPSGAETQYF. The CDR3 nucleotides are TGTGCTAGTAGGCCTAGCGGGGCAGAGACCCAGTACTTC.

The CDR3: CASSLMSFGFKVWTGELFF. The CDR3 bases are TGTGCCAGCAGCCTAATGAGTTTCGGGTTTAAAGTATGGACCGGGGAGCTGTTTTTT. The chain couples TRBV7-8 to TRBJ2-2, with D hard to call. V lost 5 bases and J 5 bases, leaving 27 bases between the germline ends. Germline CDR1 and CDR2: SGHVS and FQNEAQ. The CDR3 consists of 19 residues. Using reference TRBV7-8 and TRBJ2-2 for the parts outside the CDR3, the full variable domain is GAGVSQSPRYKVAKRGQDVALRCDPISGHVSLFWYQQALGQGPEFLTYFQNEAQLDKSGLPSDRFFAERPEGSVSTLKIQRTQQEDSAVYLCASSLMSFGFKVWTGELFFGEGSRLTVL.

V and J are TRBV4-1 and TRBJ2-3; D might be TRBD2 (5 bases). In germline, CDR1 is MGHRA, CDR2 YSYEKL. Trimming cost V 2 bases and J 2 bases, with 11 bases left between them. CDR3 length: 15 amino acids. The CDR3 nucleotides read TGCGCCAGCAGCCAATCGCAGCGGACCACAGATACGCAGTATTTT. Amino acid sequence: CASSQSQRTTDTQYF.

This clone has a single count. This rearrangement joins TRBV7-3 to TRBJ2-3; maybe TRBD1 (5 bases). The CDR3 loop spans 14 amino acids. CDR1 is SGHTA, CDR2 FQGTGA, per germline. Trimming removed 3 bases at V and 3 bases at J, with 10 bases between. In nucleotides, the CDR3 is TGTGCCAGCAGCTTCGACCAGGGTACAGATACGCAGTATTTT. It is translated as CASSFDQGTDTQYF.

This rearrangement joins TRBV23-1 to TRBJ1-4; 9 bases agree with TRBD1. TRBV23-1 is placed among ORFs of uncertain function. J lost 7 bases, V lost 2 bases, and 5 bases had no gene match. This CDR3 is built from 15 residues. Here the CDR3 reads CASSQPGQGGEKLFF. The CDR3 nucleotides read TGCGCCAGCAGTCAACCGGGACAGGGTGGTGAAAAACTGTTTTTT.